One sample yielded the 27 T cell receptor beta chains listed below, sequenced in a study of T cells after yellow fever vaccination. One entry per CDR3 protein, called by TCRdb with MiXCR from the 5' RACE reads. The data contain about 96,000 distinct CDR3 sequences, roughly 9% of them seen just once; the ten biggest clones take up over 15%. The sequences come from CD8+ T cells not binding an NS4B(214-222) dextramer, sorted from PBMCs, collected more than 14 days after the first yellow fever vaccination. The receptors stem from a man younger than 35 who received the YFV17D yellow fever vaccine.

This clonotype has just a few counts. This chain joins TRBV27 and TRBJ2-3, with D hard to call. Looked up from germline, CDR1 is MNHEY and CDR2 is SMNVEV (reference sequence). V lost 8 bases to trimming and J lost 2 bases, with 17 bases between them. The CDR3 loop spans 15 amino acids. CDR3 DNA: TGTGCCAGCTTCCCGATAGGCTCCTCCACAGATACGCAGTATTTT. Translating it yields CASFPIGSSTDTQYF.

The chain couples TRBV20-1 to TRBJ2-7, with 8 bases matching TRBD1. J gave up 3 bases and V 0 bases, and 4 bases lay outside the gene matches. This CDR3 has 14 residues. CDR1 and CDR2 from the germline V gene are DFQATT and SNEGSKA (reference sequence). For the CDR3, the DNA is TGCAGTGCTAGAGATGGAGACAGGGGCTACGAGCAGTACTTC. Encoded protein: CSARDGDRGYEQYF.

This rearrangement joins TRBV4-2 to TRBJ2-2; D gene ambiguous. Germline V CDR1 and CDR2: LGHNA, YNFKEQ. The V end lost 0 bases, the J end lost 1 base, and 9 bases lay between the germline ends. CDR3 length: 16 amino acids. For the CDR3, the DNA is TGTGCCAGCAGCCAAGAAAGTTGGCGGAACACCGGGGAGCTGTTTTTT. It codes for CASSQESWRNTGELFF.

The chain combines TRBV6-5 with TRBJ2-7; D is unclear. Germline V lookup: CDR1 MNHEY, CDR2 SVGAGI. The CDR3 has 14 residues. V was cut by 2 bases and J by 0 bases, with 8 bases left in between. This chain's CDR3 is CASSYVGSSYEQYF. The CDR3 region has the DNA TGTGCCAGCAGTTACGTGGGTAGCTCCTACGAGCAGTACTTC.

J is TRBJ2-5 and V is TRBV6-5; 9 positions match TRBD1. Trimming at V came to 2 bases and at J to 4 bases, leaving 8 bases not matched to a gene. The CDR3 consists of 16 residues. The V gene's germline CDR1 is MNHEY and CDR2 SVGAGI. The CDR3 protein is CASSYRTGERPETQYF. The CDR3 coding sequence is TGTGCCAGCAGTTACCGGACAGGGGAGAGGCCAGAGACCCAGTACTTC.

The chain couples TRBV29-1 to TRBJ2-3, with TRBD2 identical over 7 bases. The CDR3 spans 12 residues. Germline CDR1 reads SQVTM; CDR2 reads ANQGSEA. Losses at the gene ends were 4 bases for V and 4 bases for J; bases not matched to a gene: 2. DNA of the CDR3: TGCAGCGTTGGAGGACTAGCAGATACGCAGTATTTT. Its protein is CSVGGLADTQYF.

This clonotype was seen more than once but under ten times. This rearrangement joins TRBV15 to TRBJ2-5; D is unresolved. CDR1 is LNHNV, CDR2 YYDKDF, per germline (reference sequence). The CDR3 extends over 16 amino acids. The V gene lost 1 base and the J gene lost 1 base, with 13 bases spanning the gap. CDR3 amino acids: CATSRAQATLQETQYF. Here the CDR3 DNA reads TGTGCCACCAGCAGAGCCCAGGCAACCCTCCAAGAGACCCAGTACTTC. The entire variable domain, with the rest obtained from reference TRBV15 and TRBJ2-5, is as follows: DAMVIQNPRYQVTQFGKPVTLSCSQTLNHNVMYWYQQKSSQAPKLLFHYYDKDFNNEADTPDNFQSRRPNTSFCFLDIRSPGLGDTAMYLCATSRAQATLQETQYFGPGTRLLVL.

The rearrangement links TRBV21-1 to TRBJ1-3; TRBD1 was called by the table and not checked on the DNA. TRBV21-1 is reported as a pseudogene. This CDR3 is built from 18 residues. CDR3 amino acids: CASSFRDREEGSGNTIYF. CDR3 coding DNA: TGTGCCAGCAGCTTCCGGGACAGGGAGGAAGGGTCTGGAAACACCATATATTTT.

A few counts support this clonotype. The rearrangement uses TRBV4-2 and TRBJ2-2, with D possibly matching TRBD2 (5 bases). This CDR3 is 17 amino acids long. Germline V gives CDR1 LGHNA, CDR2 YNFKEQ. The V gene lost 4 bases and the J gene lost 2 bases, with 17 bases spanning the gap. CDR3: CASSPRPGGGNTGELFF. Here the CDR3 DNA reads TGTGCCAGCAGCCCCCGCCCAGGTGGAGGAAACACCGGGGAGCTGTTTTTT.

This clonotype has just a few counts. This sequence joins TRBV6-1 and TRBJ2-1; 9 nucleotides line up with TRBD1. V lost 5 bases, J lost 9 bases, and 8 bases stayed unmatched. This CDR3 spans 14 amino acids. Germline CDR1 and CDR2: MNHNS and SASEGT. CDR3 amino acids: CASSLHRGLSEQFF. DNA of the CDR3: TGTGCCAGCAGTCTCCACAGGGGGCTTAGTGAGCAGTTCTTC.

CDR3 in amino acids: CSASDRSIDTEAFF. The CDR3 DNA reads as TGCAGTGCTAGCGACAGGTCGATCGACACTGAAGCTTTCTTT. The gene calls are TRBV20-1 and TRBJ1-1; D might be TRBD1 (6 bases). The V end was cut by 3 bases, the J end by 3 bases, with 14 bases between. CDR1 DFQATT and CDR2 SNEGSKA come from the germline V gene (reference sequence). The CDR3 consists of 14 residues.

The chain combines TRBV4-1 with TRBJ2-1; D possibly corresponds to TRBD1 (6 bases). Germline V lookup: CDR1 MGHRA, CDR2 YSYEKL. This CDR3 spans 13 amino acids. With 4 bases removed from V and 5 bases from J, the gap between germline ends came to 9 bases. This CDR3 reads CASSLGQHNEQFF. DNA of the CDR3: TGCGCCAGCAGCCTTGGACAGCACAATGAGCAGTTCTTC.

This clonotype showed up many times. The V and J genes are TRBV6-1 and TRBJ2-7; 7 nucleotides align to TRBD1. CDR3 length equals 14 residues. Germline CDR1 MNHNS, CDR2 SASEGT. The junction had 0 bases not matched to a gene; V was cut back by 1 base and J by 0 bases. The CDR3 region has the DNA TGTGCCAGCAGTGAAGGGGACAGCTCCTACGAGCAGTACGTC. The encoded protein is CASSEGDSSYEQYV.

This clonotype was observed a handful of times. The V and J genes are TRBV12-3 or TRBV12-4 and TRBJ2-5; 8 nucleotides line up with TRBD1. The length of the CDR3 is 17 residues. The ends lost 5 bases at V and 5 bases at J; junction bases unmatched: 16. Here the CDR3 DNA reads TGTGCCAGCAGTCCTGACTCTCCGGACAGGGACGGGGAGACCCAGTACTTC. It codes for CASSPDSPDRDGETQYF.

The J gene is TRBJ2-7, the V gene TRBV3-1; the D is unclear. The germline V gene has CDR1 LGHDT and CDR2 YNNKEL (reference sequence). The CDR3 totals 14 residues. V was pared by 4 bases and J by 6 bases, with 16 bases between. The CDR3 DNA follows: TGTGCCAGCAGCCCCTCCGGTAGCTTTGGCGAGCAGTACGTC. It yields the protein CASSPSGSFGEQYV.

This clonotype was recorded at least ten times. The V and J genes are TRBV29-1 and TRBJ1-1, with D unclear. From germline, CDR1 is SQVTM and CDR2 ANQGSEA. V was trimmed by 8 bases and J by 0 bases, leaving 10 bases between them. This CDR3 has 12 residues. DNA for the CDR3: TGCAGCACGTTGGGTGTGAACACTGAAGCTTTCTTT. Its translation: CSTLGVNTEAFF.

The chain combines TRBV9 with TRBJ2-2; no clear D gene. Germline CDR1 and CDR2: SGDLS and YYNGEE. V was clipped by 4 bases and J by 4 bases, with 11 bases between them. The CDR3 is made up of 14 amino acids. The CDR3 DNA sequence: TGTGCCAGCAGCCCTGAAGGGCCCACCGGGGAGCTGTTTTTT. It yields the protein CASSPEGPTGELFF. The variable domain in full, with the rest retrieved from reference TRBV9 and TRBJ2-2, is DSGVTQTPKHLITATGQRVTLRCSPRSGDLSVYWYQQSLDQGLQFLIQYYNGEERAKGNILERFSAQQFPDLHSELNLSSLELGDSALYFCASSPEGPTGELFFGEGSRLTVL.

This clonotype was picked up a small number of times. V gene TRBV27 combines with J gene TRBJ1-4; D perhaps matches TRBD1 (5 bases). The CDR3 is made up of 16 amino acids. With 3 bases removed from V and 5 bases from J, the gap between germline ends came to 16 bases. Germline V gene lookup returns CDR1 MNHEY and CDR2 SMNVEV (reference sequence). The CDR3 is CASSFGAGGGNEKLFF. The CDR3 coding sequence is TGTGCCAGCAGTTTTGGCGCGGGGGGAGGCAATGAAAAACTGTTTTTT.

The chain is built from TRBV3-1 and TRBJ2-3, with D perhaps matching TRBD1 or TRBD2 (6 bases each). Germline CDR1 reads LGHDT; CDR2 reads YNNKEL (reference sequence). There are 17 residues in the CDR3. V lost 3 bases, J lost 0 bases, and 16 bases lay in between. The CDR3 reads CASSHPPQGTSTDTQYF. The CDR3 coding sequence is TGTGCCAGCAGCCATCCCCCCCAGGGGACTAGCACAGATACGCAGTATTTT.

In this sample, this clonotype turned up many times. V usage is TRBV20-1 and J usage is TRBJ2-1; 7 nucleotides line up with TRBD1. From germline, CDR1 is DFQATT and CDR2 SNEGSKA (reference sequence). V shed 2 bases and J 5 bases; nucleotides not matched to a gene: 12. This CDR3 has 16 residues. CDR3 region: CSARTPVQGSDNEQFF. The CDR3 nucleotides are TGCAGTGCTAGAACCCCGGTACAGGGGAGCGACAATGAGCAGTTCTTC.

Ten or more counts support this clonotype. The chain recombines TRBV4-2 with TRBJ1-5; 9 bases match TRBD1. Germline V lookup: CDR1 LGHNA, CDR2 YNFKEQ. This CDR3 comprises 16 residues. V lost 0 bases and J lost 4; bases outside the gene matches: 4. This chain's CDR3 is CASSQEQGALNQPQHF. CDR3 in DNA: TGTGCCAGCAGCCAAGAACAGGGGGCTTTAAATCAGCCCCAGCATTTT.

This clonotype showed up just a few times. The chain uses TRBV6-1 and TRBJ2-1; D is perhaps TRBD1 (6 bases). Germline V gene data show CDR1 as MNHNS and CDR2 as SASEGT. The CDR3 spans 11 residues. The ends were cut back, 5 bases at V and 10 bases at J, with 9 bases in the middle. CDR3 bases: TGTGCCAGCAGTTGGGGGCTCGAGCAGTTCTTC. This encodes CASSWGLEQFF.

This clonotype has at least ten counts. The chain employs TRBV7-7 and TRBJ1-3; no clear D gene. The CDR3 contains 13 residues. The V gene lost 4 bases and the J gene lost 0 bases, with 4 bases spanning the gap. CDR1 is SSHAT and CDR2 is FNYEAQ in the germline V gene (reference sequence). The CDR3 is CASSSLSGNTIYF. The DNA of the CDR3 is TGTGCCAGCAGCTCACTCTCTGGAAACACCATATATTTT.

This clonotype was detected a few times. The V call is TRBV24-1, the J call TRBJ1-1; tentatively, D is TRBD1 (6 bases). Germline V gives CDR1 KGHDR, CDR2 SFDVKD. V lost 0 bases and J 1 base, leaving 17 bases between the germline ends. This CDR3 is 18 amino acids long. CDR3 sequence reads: CATSDLGSSDSSNTEAFF. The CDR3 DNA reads TGTGCCACCAGTGATTTGGGGAGTTCGGACAGCTCGAACACTGAAGCTTTCTTT.

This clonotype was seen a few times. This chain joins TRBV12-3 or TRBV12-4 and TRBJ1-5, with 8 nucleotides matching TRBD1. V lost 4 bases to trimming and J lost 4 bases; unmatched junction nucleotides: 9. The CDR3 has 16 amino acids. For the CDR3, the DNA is TGTGCCAGCAGTTGGGGAAGACAGGGGTTGAATCAGCCCCAGCATTTT. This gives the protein CASSWGRQGLNQPQHF.

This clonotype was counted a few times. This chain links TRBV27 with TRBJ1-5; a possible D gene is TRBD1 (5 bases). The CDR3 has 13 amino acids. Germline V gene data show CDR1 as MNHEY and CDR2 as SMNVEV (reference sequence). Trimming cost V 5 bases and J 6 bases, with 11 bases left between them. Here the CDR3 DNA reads TGTGCCAGCAGTGCGGGGGTCCTTCAGCCCCAGCATTTT. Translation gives CASSAGVLQPQHF.

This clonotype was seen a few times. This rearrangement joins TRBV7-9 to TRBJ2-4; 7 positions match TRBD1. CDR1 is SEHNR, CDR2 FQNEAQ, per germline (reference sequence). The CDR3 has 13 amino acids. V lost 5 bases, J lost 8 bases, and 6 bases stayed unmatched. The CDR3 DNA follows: TGTGCCAGCAGCGGATACGGGACAGACATTCAGTACTTC. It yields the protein CASSGYGTDIQYF.